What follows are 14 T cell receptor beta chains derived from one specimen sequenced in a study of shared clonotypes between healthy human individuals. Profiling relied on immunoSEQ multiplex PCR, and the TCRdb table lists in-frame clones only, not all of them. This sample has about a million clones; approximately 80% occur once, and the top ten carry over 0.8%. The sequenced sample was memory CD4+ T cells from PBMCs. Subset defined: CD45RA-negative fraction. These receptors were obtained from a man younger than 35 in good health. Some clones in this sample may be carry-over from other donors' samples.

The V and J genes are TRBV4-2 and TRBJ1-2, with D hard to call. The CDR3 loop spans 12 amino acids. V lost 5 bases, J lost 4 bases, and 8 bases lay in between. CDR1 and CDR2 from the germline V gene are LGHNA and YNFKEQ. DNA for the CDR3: TGTGCCAGCAGCGACGGGATCTATGGCTACACCTTC. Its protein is CASSDGIYGYTF.

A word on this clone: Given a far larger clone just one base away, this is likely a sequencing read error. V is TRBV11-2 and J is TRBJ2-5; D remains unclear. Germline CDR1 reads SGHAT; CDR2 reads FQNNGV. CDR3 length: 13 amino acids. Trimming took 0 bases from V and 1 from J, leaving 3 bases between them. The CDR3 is CASSLDSQETQYF. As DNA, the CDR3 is TGTGCCAGCAGCTTAGACAGCCAAGAGACCCAGTACTTC.

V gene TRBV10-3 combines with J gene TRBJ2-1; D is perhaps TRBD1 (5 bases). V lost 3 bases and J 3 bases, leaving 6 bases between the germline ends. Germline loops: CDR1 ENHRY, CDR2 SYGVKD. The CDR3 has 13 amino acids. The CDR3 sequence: CAISEQVYNEQFF. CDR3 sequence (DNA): TGTGCCATCAGTGAACAGGTCTACAATGAGCAGTTCTTC.

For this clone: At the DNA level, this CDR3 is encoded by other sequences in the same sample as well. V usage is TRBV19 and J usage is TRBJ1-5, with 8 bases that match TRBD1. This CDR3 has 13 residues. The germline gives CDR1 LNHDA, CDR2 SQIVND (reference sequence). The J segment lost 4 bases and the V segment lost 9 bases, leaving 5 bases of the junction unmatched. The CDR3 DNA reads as TGTGCCAGCGGAGGGACAGGAAATCAGCCCCAGCATTTT. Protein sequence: CASGGTGNQPQHF. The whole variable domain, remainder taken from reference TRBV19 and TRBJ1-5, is DGGITQSPKYLFRKEGQNVTLSCEQNLNHDAMYWYRQDPGQGLRLIYYSQIVNDFQKGDIAEGYSVSREKKESFPLTVTSAQKNPTAFYLCASGGTGNQPQHFGDGTRLSIL.

The CDR3 spells CASSQDHFRAYEQYF. The DNA of the CDR3 is TGCGCCAGCAGCCAAGATCATTTTCGGGCCTACGAGCAGTACTTC. The chain employs TRBV4-1 and TRBJ2-7; D is unresolved. Germline CDR1 is MGHRA and CDR2 is YSYEKL. V gave up 0 bases and J gave up 2 bases, with 11 bases separating them. CDR3 size: 15 residues.

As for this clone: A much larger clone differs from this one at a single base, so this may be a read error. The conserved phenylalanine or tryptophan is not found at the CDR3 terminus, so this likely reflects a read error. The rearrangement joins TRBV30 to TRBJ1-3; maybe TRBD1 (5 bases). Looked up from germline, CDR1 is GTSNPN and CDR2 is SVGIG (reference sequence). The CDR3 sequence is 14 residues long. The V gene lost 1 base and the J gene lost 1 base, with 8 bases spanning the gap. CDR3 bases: TGTGCCTGGAGTGAAAGGGGATCTGGAAACACCATATATCTT. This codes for CAWSERGSGNTIYL.

CDR3 in amino acids: CASSNTGTGLRTQHF. In DNA, the CDR3 is TGTGCCAGTAGTAATACCGGGACCGGGTTACGGACCCAGCATTTT. J is TRBJ1-5 and V is TRBV19; D is perhaps TRBD1 (5 bases). Trimming removed 4 bases from V and 11 bases from J, with 21 bases in between. The CDR3 runs to 15 residues. Germline V lookup: CDR1 LNHDA, CDR2 SQIVND (reference sequence). Supplemented by reference TRBV19 and TRBJ1-5, the full variable domain reads DGGITQSPKYLFRKEGQNVTLSCEQNLNHDAMYWYRQDPGQGLRLIYYSQIVNDFQKGDIAEGYSVSREKKESFPLTVTSAQKNPTAFYLCASSNTGTGLRTQHFGDGTRLSIL.

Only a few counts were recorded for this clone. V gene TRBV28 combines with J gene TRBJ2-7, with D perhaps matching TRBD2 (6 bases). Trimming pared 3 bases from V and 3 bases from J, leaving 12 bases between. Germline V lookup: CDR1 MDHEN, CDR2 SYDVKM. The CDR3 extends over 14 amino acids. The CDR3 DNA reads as TGTGCCAGCAGTTTTGTTAGCGGAAACTACGAGCAGTACTTC. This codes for CASSFVSGNYEQYF.

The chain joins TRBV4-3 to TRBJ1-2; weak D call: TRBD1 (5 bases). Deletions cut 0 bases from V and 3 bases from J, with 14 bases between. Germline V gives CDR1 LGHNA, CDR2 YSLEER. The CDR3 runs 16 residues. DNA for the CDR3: TGCGCCAGCAGCCAAGAACGGAGGGGCTTTGACTATGGCTACACCTTC. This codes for CASSQERRGFDYGYTF.

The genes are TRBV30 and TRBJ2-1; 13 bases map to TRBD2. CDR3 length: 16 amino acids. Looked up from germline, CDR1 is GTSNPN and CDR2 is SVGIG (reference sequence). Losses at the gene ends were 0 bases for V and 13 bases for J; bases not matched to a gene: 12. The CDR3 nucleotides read TGTGCCTGGAGTGTAGTCGGACTAGCGGGAGTCGGGGAACAGTTCTTC. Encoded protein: CAWSVVGLAGVGEQFF.

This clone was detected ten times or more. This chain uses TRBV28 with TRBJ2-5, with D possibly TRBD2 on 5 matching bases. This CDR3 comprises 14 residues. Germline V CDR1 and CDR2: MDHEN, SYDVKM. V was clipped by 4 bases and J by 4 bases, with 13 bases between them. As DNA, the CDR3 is TGTGCCAGCAGTTCCGAGGGCATGGGAGAGACCCAGTACTTC. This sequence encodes CASSSEGMGETQYF.

CDR3 in amino acids: CASGLVLERGKAEAFF. The CDR3 bases are TGTGCTAGTGGTTTGGTACTTGAGCGAGGGAAGGCTGAAGCTTTCTTT. The gene calls are TRBV12-5 and TRBJ1-1; no clear D. CDR3 length: 16 residues. Germline lookup yields CDR1 LGHNT and CDR2 FRNRAP. V was clipped by 0 bases and J by 6 bases, with 17 bases between them.

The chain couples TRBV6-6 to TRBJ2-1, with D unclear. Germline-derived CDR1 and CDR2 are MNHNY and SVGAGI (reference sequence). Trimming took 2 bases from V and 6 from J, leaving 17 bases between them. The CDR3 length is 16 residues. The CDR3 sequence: CASSYLDISSSNEQFF. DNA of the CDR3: TGTGCCAGCAGTTACCTTGACATAAGTAGCTCCAATGAGCAGTTCTTC.

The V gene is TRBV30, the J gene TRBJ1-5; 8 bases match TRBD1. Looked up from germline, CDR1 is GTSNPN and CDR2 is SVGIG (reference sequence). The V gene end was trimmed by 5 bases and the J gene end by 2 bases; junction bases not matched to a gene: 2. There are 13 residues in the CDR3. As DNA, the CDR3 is TGTGCCTGGCAACAGGGGGGCAATCAGCCCCAGCATTTT. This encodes CAWQQGGNQPQHF.